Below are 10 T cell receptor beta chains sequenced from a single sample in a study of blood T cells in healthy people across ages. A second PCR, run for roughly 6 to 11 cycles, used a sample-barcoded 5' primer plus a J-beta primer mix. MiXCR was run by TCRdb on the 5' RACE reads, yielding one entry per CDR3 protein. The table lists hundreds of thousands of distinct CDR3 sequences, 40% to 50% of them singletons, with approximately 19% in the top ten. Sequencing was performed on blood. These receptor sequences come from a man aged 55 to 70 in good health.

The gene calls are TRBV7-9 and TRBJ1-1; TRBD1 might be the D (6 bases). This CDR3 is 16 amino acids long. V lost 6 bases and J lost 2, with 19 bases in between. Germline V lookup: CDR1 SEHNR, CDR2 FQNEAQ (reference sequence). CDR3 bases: TGTGCCAGCAGTCTAAGACGACAGGTCTCTAACACTGAAGCTTTCTTT. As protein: CASSLRRQVSNTEAFF.

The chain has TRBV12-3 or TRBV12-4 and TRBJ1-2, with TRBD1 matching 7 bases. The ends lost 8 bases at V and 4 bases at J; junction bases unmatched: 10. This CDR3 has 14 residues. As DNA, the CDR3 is TGTGCCAGCCGTACGACAGGGCTCGGCTATGGCTACACCTTC. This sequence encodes CASRTTGLGYGYTF.

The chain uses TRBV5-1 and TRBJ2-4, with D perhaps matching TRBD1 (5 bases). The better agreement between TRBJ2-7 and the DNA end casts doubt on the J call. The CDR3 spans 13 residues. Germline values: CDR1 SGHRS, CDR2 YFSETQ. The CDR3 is CASSFTQGYEQYF. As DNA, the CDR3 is TGCGCCAGCAGCTTTACCCAGGGCTACGAGCAGTACTTC.

CDR3: CASRDSLSSYEQYF. The CDR3 bases are TGTGCCAGCAGGGACAGCCTCAGCTCCTACGAGCAGTACTTC. This sequence joins TRBV27 and TRBJ2-7, with D possibly being TRBD1 (6 bases). Germline V lookup: CDR1 MNHEY, CDR2 SMNVEV (reference sequence). The V gene lost 6 bases and the J gene lost 0 bases, with 12 bases spanning the gap. This CDR3 is built from 14 residues.

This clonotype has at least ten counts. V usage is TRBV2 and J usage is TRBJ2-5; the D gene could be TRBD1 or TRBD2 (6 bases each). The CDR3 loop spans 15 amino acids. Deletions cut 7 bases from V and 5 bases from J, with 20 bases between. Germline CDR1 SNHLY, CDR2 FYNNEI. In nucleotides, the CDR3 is TGTGCCAGCAAGTTTTCGGGGGCTCCAGGGGAGACCCAGTACTTC. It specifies CASKFSGAPGETQYF.

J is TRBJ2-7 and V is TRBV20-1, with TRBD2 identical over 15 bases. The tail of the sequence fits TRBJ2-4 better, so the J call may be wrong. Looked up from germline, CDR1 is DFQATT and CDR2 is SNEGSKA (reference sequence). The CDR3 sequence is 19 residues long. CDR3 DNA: TGCAGTGCTAGCAGAGGACTAGCGGGGGGGGTGAAAGCCAAAAACATTCAGTACTTC. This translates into CSASRGLAGGVKAKNIQYF.

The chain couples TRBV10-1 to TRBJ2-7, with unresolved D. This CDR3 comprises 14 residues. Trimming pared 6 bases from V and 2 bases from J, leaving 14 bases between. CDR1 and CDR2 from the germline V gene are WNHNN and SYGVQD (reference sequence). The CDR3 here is CASSPRWGTYEQYF. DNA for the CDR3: TGCGCCAGCAGCCCCCGGTGGGGAACCTACGAGCAGTACTTC.

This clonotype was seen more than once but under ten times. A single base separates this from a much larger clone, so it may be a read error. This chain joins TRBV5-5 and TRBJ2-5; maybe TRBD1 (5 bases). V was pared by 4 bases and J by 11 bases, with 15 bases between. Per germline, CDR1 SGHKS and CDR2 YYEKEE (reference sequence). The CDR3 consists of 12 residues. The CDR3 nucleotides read TGTGCCAGCAGCATGGACAAGGGTGGACAGTACTTC. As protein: CASSMDKGGQYF.

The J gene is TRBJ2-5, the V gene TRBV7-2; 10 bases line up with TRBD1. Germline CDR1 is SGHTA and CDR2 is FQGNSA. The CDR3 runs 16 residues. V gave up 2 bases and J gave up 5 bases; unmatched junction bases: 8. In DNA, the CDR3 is TGTGCCAGCAGCTTACGGACAGGGGGGTGGGTGGAGACCCAGTACTTC. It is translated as CASSLRTGGWVETQYF.

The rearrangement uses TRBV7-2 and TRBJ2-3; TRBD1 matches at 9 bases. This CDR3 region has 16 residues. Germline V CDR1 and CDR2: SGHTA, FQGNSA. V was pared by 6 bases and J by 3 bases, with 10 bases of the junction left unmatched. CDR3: CASSFAQGALTDTQYF. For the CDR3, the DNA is TGTGCCAGCAGTTTTGCACAGGGGGCATTAACAGATACGCAGTATTTT.